This T cell receptor (beta chain) was documented in a study of CD4+ T cells in melanoma. Notes on the study in general: CD8+ T cell, macrophage and B cell function reportedly correlated with neoantigen-specific CD4+ T cells. Diverse differentiation states were reported for melanoma neoantigen-specific CD4+ T cells.

In its sample, this clone was seen once. Its antigen is currently unknown. The germline V gene encodes CDR1 SGHKS and CDR2 YYEKEE (reference sequence). V shed 0 bases and J shed 0 bases, with 15 bases lying between them. The CDR3 has 17 amino acids. Some clones are missing from TCRdb's copy, which holds only in-frame ones; the method was immunoSEQ multiplex PCR. The profile shows under 20,000 clones, 83% of them singletons. Sequences were obtained from cells from a culture (not recorded whether cultured in vitro). The chain carries TRBV5-5 and TRBJ1-1, with D perhaps TRBD1 (6 bases). This receptor was obtained from a human donor with melanoma. The CDR3 sequence: CASSLGGGRSMNTEAFF. For the CDR3, the DNA is TGTGCCAGCAGCTTGGGTGGGGGGCGCAGTATGAACACTGAAGCTTTCTTT.